This T cell receptor beta chain was recovered during a study of cytomegalovirus exposure and HLA in healthy donors (dated by TCRdb to 2016 to 2017). For the study in its entirety: In an earlier analysis of under 600 of the donors, about 260 Gb of sequence data and 95 million to 130 million unique TCR beta sequences from approximately 180 million T cells were reported. HLA typing covered class I and class II loci at four-digit resolution. To decide whether each TCR beta V gene segment behaved as functional or pseudogenic, an earlier analysis of some 540 of the donors relied on high-throughput TCR beta sequencing. To predict cytomegalovirus infection status, the study brought together high-throughput TCR immunosequencing, statistical association of individual TCRs with disease status, and machine learning. The genetic ancestry cluster associated with self-reported Caucasian donors included 81% of the roughly 380 genotyped donors. A later genetic analysis used genome-wide SNP genotypes for about three fifths of the 666 donors, treating that subset as a discovery cohort. The number of typed donors differed by locus: about 629-630 for A, B, C, DRB1 and DQB1; 500 to 550 for DQA1; around 580 for DPA1; and about 450 for DPB1. To study patterns of TCR occurrence, a later analysis re-analyzed previously published TCR beta repertoires from several hundred donors and added high-resolution HLA genotyping. The T cell repertoires of 666 subjects were profiled by immunosequencing and related to cytomegalovirus serostatus. Donor age, sex, ethnicity and CMV serostatus were compiled alongside the repertoire data. Every discovery cohort repertoire had been produced on one sequencing platform. Among 350 to 400 genotyped donors of the cohort, an average of around 240,000 unique TCR beta nucleotide sequences were sequenced per donor, roughly 20% of them non-productive. The later analysis used no new phenotypic data to find candidate immune exposures, relying instead on TCR beta sequences and their occurrence across donors. Four or five DR-DQ haplotypes were handled as single units for association and clustering because linkage in the cohort was strong. The aim of the study was to test whether cataloging public T cell receptors could identify signatures of past pathogen exposure. Besides the first cohort of hundreds of subjects, a separate validation cohort made up of roughly 120 different subjects was used. About 280 gigabases of sequencing data and about 92 million unique TCR sequences made up an early release that covered over 550 HLA-typed donors.

For this clone: Its target antigen remains unknown. Base qualities were left out, and no much larger clone turns up one base away.

The cohort was made up of 650 to 700 healthy bone marrow donors. Cohort members were all nominally healthy when sampled, although unrecorded immune exposures were likely present. The donor was CMV seronegative and was included in the group of under 450 seronegative cohort members. A peripheral blood sample was provided by each donor, and peripheral blood mononuclear cells were used for TCR beta sequencing. The Qiagen DNeasy Blood Extraction Kit was used to extract genomic DNA from the blood cell samples. Its CDR3 holds 14 amino acids, cysteine through phenylalanine. The only DNA kept is the CDR3, 42 bases in frame from the first base. V was cut back by 4 bases and J by 8 bases, leaving a gap of 14 bases between them. Via the germline V gene (reference sequence), CDR1 is SEHNR and CDR2 FQNEAQ. Beyond this particular receptor, the publication reports: In an earlier analysis of some 500 of the donors, most TCR beta V segments were observed in productive rearrangements about 87% or about 30% of the time, broadly matching IMGT annotations. Across donors, most TCR sequences were observed very rarely, whereas some public TCRs were present in many individuals. According to a later genetic analysis, donors in an Asian-associated ancestry cluster had fewer N-insertions in productive TCRs than the roughly 670-donor mean. Only TCR beta chains were sequenced in this cohort, and the absence of alpha or paired-chain data limited detectable features. In a later analysis, TCR association rates were found to vary across HLA loci, with the most associated TCRs seen for DRB1 alleles and the fewest for HLA-C alleles. An association between a missense DCLRE1C variant and V-gene and J-gene trimming of TCR beta chains was found in a later genetic analysis and replicated in an independent cohort. HLA typing was unavailable for some donors at each locus, so association tests used only the typed subset. A later analysis found that most CMV-associated TCR beta chains appeared HLA-restricted, with HLA associations seemingly driven largely by CMV exposure. Immune exposure information for the cohort was limited to CMV serostatus. Specific HLA alleles were associated with 15,000 to 20,000 TCR beta sequences at a false discovery rate of 0.05 in a later analysis. When HLA alleles, especially DR and DQ, strongly co-occurred, TCR associations were difficult to assign to individual alleles. A further reported finding was that TCR beta sequences accurately predicted the HLA-A and HLA-B alleles for most subjects in the first cohort. A later analysis reported that several top co-occurrence clusters appeared linked to parvovirus B19, influenza, CMV and Epstein-Barr virus. In both the original and validation cohorts, the classifier was reported to diagnose cytomegalovirus status with high specificity and sensitivity. Presence/absence analyses assumed roughly uniform sequencing depth across donors, an assumption that may not hold. A cluster of highly shared sequence variants was judged likely to represent a technical artifact of the sequencing pipeline. A few of the identified cytomegalovirus-associated TCR beta chains were confirmed in vitro to be specific for cytomegalovirus antigens. The 87-base-pair reads could not distinguish some IMGT-functional V segments, including TRBV6-2 and TRBV6-3, so those segments were excluded. Linkage disequilibrium might explain the correlated functional status among segregating V segments, but an unknown experimental factor could not be excluded. A total of roughly 160 TCR beta chains were listed by the study as associated with cytomegalovirus. Because counts were too low, roughly 16 rarely observed V segments, including chromosome 9 orphons, were excluded from the earlier analysis of several hundred of the donors. The authors suggested that the approach could potentially be generalized to other disease states and immunological phenotypes. In a later analysis, HLA-associated TCR beta chains showed more clonal expansion and lower generation probabilities than non-associated chains that were equally common.

The library was prepared using the immunoSEQ multiplex PCR assay. For the multiplex PCR, a mixture combining 60 forward primers for TCR Vbeta segments and 13 reverse primers for TCR Jbeta segments was used. Amplification of the CDR3 region of rearranged TCR beta genes was performed with a multiplex PCR assay on genomic DNA. Amplified TCR beta libraries were sequenced as 87-base-pair reads on the Illumina HiSeq System. Under the source paper's analysis protocol: In a later analysis, some 80 million unique TCR beta chains were counted across the approximately 640 repertoires, and approximately 11 million of these chains were shared by at least two donors. A nearest-neighbor algorithm error-corrected the raw reads and collapsed the reads into unique sequences, merging closely related sequences to remove PCR and sequencing errors. CDR3 sequences were aligned to IMGT reference sequences to assign V, D and J gene segments. For a sequence to be retained, at least a six-nucleotide match to both a V gene segment and a J gene segment was required. A rearrangement was called productive if the CDR3 had no stop codons and remained in frame with V and J, and every other rearrangement was called non-productive. CDR3 was defined according to IMGT convention as the region running from the second conserved V-encoded cysteine to the conserved J-encoded phenylalanine. In an earlier analysis of more than 550 of the donors, sequences lacking an unambiguous match to a single V gene segment were excluded. In an earlier analysis of 450 to 700 of the donors, V segments were called functional above 56.7% productive rearrangements and were called segregating when the between-donor standard deviation exceeded 5%. A statistical classification framework was built to diagnose cytomegalovirus status from the catalog of TCR beta chain sequences. V and J gene assignment, in a later analysis, came from comparing TCR nucleotide sequences with IMGT/GENE-DB human TR gene sequences. A later analysis assigned CDR3 sequences and most-parsimonious VDJ recombination scenarios with the TCRdist pipeline. In a later analysis, each TCR beta chain was defined by its CDR3 amino acid sequence together with its V-gene family, and reads lacking a unique V-gene family were excluded. A later analysis removed 550 to 650 highly shared, low-generation-probability nucleotide sequences to deal with suspected cross-contamination and a sequencing artifact. For each public chain, a later analysis derived a clonal expansion index from normalized ranks of inferred template counts within each repertoire. In a later analysis, generation probabilities were computed using a VDJ recombination model fitted to out-of-frame rearrangements, and the results were checked against IGoR. In a later analysis, TCR-TCR, TCR-HLA and TCR-CMV co-occurrence was scored with hypergeometric tests, and a repertoire-size bias correction was applied to TCR pairs. To estimate false discovery rates, a later analysis permuted the HLA or CMV assignments 20 times. In a later analysis, co-occurring TCRs were grouped with DBSCAN, and TCRdist sequence similarity was added when clustering was performed within HLA-allele-positive subsets. Repertoires with fewer than 30,000 or more than 120,000 public chains, plus five repertoires with anomalous nucleotide sharing, were excluded from co-occurrence clustering. This is the immuneACCESS table as TCRdb keeps it, with only in-frame sequences that have V and J called. A part of the clones is gone; compared with another copy, unresolved V genes explain less than half, and the rest is unexplained. The V and J calls and the clone size are those of that table, but D and trimming were determined from the DNA. The sample contains roughly 97,000 clones, roughly 75% of them found a single time. Approximately 1.9% of the sample belongs to the ten largest clones.

This chain joins TRBV7-9 to TRBJ2-2; 6 matching bases give a weak D call of TRBD2. Sequencing was carried out using PBMCs. This sequence originates from a woman in her thirties or forties in good health and CMV-seronegative. The nucleotide sequence is given as TGTGCCAGCAGCTCTAGCGTAATTTTAGGGGAGCTGTTTTTT. This translates into CASSSSVILGELFF.